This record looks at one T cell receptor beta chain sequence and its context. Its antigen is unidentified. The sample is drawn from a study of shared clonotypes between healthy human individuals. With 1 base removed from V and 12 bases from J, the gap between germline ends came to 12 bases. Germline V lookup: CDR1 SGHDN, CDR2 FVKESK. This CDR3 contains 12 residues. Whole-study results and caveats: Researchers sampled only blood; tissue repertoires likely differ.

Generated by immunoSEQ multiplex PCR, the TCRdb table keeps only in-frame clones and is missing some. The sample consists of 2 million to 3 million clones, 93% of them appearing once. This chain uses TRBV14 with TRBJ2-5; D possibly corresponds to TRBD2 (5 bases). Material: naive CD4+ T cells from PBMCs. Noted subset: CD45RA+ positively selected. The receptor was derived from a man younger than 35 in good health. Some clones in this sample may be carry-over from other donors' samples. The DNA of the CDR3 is TGTGCCAGCAGCCAAGTTGGAGGACTGAAGTACTTC. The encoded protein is CASSQVGGLKYF. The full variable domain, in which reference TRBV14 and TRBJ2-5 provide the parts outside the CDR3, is EAGVTQFPSHSVIEKGQTVTLRCDPISGHDNLYWYRRVMGKEIKFLLHFVKESKQDESGMPNNRFLAERTGGTYSTLKVQPAELEDSGVYFCASSQVGGLKYFGPGTRLLVL.